These T cell receptor beta chains were read from a single sample in a study of chemoradiotherapy in HPV16-positive cancers. Clones were read by immunoSEQ multiplex PCR, and TCRdb kept only the in-frame ones, dropping some. The table lists approximately 1,300 clones, around 83% of them singletons, with approximately 4.9% in the top ten. This material consisted of tumor tissue, taken from a patient who underwent chemoradiotherapy. The receptors were gathered from a human donor with HPV-associated anogenital cancer. Each CDR3 is given with its conserved first and last residue. The order of the fields is J gene, V gene, clone size, D gene, CDR3 protein, CDR3 DNA. The D gene is left open where the match is weak. The size field is filled for only some rows; it gives once, few, many or a size class.

J gene: TRBJ2-1; V gene: TRBV5-4; clone size: -; D gene: -; CDR3 protein: CASSGGFFVAGDEQFF; CDR3 DNA: TGTGCCAGCAGCGGTGGGTTTTTTGTAGCCGGAGATGAGCAGTTCTTC
J gene: TRBJ2-7; V gene: TRBV4-1; clone size: -; D gene: TRBD2; CDR3 protein: CASSKEPGLARYEQYF; CDR3 DNA: TGCGCCAGCAGCAAAGAACCGGGACTAGCGAGGTACGAGCAGTACTTC
J gene: TRBJ2-2; V gene: TRBV2; clone size: -; D gene: -; CDR3 protein: CAIPRVEGTGELFF; CDR3 DNA: TGTGCCATCCCCCGGGTCGAGGGCACCGGGGAGCTGTTTTTT
J gene: TRBJ2-3; V gene: TRBV30; clone size: -; D gene: TRBD2; CDR3 protein: CAWSRWDTSDPADTQYF; CDR3 DNA: TGTGCCTGGAGTCGCTGGGATACTAGCGATCCAGCAGATACGCAGTATTTT
J gene: TRBJ1-5; V gene: TRBV6-5; clone size: -; D gene: TRBD1; CDR3 protein: CASSARTGSNQPQHF; CDR3 DNA: TGTGCCAGCAGTGCCCGGACAGGGAGCAATCAGCCCCAGCATTTT
J gene: TRBJ1-5; V gene: TRBV5-1; clone size: -; D gene: TRBD1; CDR3 protein: CASSLGGTGGGNQPQHF; CDR3 DNA: TGCGCCAGCAGCTTGGGGGGGACAGGCGGAGGAAATCAGCCCCAGCATTTT
J gene: TRBJ2-5; V gene: TRBV11-1; clone size: -; D gene: -; CDR3 protein: CASTLTGTPQETQYF; CDR3 DNA: TGTGCCAGCACTCTAACCGGGACCCCACAAGAGACCCAGTACTTC
J gene: TRBJ1-3; V gene: TRBV7-6; clone size: -; D gene: -; CDR3 protein: CASSPGSGNTIYF; CDR3 DNA: TGTGCCAGCAGCCCCGGCTCTGGAAACACCATATATTTT
J gene: TRBJ1-1; V gene: TRBV7-9; clone size: -; D gene: -; CDR3 protein: CASIGLGQTEAFF; CDR3 DNA: TGTGCCAGTATAGGTTTAGGTCAGACTGAAGCTTTCTTT
J gene: TRBJ1-5; V gene: TRBV6-1; clone size: -; D gene: TRBD1; CDR3 protein: CASSDLGQGGQPQHF; CDR3 DNA: TGTGCCAGCAGTGACCTGGGACAGGGGGGCCAGCCCCAGCATTTT
J gene: TRBJ2-3; V gene: TRBV19; clone size: few; D gene: TRBD2; CDR3 protein: CASIRTSASTDTQYF; CDR3 DNA: TGTGCCAGTATCCGGACTAGCGCAAGCACAGATACGCAGTATTTT
J gene: TRBJ2-7; V gene: TRBV11-3; clone size: -; D gene: TRBD2; CDR3 protein: CASSFEREDEQYF; CDR3 DNA: TGTGCCAGCAGCTTCGAGCGGGAGGACGAGCAGTACTTC
J gene: TRBJ2-2; V gene: TRBV5-1; clone size: -; D gene: -; CDR3 protein: CASSSLPAATGELFF; CDR3 DNA: TGCGCCAGCAGCTCCCTCCCCGCAGCCACCGGGGAGCTGTTTTTT
J gene: TRBJ1-4; V gene: TRBV28; clone size: -; D gene: TRBD1; CDR3 protein: CASSDDRGLEKLFF; CDR3 DNA: TGTGCCAGCAGCGACGACAGGGGGCTGGAAAAACTGTTTTTT
J gene: TRBJ2-3; V gene: TRBV6-5; clone size: -; D gene: -; CDR3 protein: CASSYRGARTDTQYF; CDR3 DNA: TGTGCCAGCAGTTACCGAGGGGCCCGCACAGATACGCAGTATTTT
J gene: TRBJ1-1; V gene: TRBV30; clone size: -; D gene: -; CDR3 protein: CAWSHLGTEAFF; CDR3 DNA: TGTGCCTGGAGTCACCTGGGCACTGAAGCTTTCTTT
J gene: TRBJ2-3; V gene: TRBV11-1; clone size: -; D gene: -; CDR3 protein: CASTLWEGADTQYF; CDR3 DNA: TGTGCCAGCACCTTATGGGAGGGGGCAGATACGCAGTATTTT
J gene: TRBJ2-3; V gene: TRBV7-3; clone size: -; D gene: TRBD2; CDR3 protein: CASSLGVAGGTDTQYF; CDR3 DNA: TGTGCCAGCAGCTTAGGGGTAGCGGGCGGCACAGATACGCAGTATTTT
J gene: TRBJ1-6; V gene: TRBV6-6; clone size: -; D gene: -; CDR3 protein: CASSYSELSNSPLHF; CDR3 DNA: TGTGCCAGCAGTTACTCAGAGTTAAGCAATTCACCCCTCCACTTT
J gene: TRBJ2-7; V gene: TRBV7-9; clone size: -; D gene: -; CDR3 protein: CASSLEGSWKQYF; CDR3 DNA: TGTGCCAGCAGCTTAGAGGGGAGTTGGAAGCAGTACTTC
J gene: TRBJ2-7; V gene: TRBV27; clone size: -; D gene: TRBD2; CDR3 protein: CASRASGSGEQYF; CDR3 DNA: TGTGCCAGCAGGGCTAGCGGGAGTGGGGAGCAGTACTTC
J gene: TRBJ1-1; V gene: TRBV28; clone size: -; D gene: -; CDR3 protein: CASTETVNTEAFF; CDR3 DNA: TGTGCCAGCACCGAGACAGTGAACACTGAAGCTTTCTTT
J gene: TRBJ1-6; V gene: TRBV11-1; clone size: few; D gene: -; CDR3 protein: CASSPRRGNSPLHF; CDR3 DNA: TGTGCCAGCAGCCCCCGCAGGGGAAATTCACCCCTCCACTTT
J gene: TRBJ1-2; V gene: TRBV5-6; clone size: -; D gene: -; CDR3 protein: CASSLARLNYGYTF; CDR3 DNA: TGTGCCAGCAGCTTGGCCAGACTGAATTATGGCTACACCTTC
J gene: TRBJ2-7; V gene: TRBV5-8; clone size: once; D gene: -; CDR3 protein: CASSRRASGEQYF; CDR3 DNA: TGTGCCAGCAGCCGGCGGGCCTCCGGCGAGCAGTACTTC
J gene: TRBJ2-7; V gene: TRBV30; clone size: -; D gene: -; CDR3 protein: CAWGLQASQYF; CDR3 DNA: TGTGCCTGGGGATTACAGGCTTCGCAGTACTTC
J gene: TRBJ2-7; V gene: TRBV11-2; clone size: few; D gene: -; CDR3 protein: CASSLDAYEQYF; CDR3 DNA: TGTGCCAGCAGCTTAGATGCCTACGAGCAGTACTTC
J gene: TRBJ2-7; V gene: TRBV29-1; clone size: -; D gene: TRBD1; CDR3 protein: CSVDLGQGSYEQYF; CDR3 DNA: TGCAGCGTTGATTTGGGACAGGGTTCCTACGAGCAGTACTTC
J gene: TRBJ2-7; V gene: TRBV19; clone size: -; D gene: -; CDR3 protein: CASSMTGGSYEQYF; CDR3 DNA: TGTGCCAGTAGTATGACAGGCGGATCCTACGAGCAGTACTTC
J gene: TRBJ2-2; V gene: TRBV10-3; clone size: -; D gene: TRBD2; CDR3 protein: CAIAGRTTGELFF; CDR3 DNA: TGTGCCATAGCGGGAAGGACCACCGGGGAGCTGTTTTTT
J gene: TRBJ2-7; V gene: TRBV29-1; clone size: -; D gene: TRBD2; CDR3 protein: CSVLAGAYYEQYF; CDR3 DNA: TGCAGCGTGCTAGCGGGGGCCTACTACGAGCAGTACTTC
J gene: TRBJ1-2; V gene: TRBV29-1; clone size: -; D gene: -; CDR3 protein: CSVWGEGFYGYIF; CDR3 DNA: TGCAGCGTTTGGGGAGAGGGTTTCTACGGCTACATCTTC
J gene: TRBJ2-1; V gene: TRBV9; clone size: once; D gene: -; CDR3 protein: CASSVVLGGHNEQFF; CDR3 DNA: TGTGCCAGCAGCGTAGTTTTAGGTGGACACAATGAGCAGTTCTTC
J gene: TRBJ1-4; V gene: TRBV5-1; clone size: -; D gene: -; CDR3 protein: CASSPGTDEKLFF; CDR3 DNA: TGCGCCAGCAGTCCCGGGACGGATGAAAAACTGTTTTTT
J gene: TRBJ2-1; V gene: TRBV11-2; clone size: -; D gene: TRBD2; CDR3 protein: CASSWPAGAGTNEQFF; CDR3 DNA: TGTGCCAGCAGCTGGCCAGCGGGAGCGGGGACTAATGAGCAGTTCTTC
J gene: TRBJ2-7; V gene: TRBV6-4; clone size: -; D gene: TRBD2; CDR3 protein: CASSDQPGLAGGYEQYF; CDR3 DNA: TGTGCCAGCAGTGACCAACCGGGACTAGCAGGGGGCTACGAGCAGTACTTC
J gene: TRBJ2-7; V gene: TRBV27; clone size: -; D gene: TRBD2; CDR3 protein: CASSPLTSGIVSEQYF; CDR3 DNA: TGTGCCAGCAGTCCGCTCACTAGCGGGATTGTTAGTGAGCAGTACTTC
J gene: TRBJ1-5; V gene: TRBV28; clone size: -; D gene: -; CDR3 protein: CASSPMIDSSKPNQPQHF; CDR3 DNA: TGTGCCAGCAGTCCAATGATAGATAGCAGTAAGCCCAATCAGCCCCAGCATTTT
J gene: TRBJ1-5; V gene: TRBV28; clone size: -; D gene: -; CDR3 protein: CASSFGSNQPQHF; CDR3 DNA: TGTGCCAGCAGTTTCGGGAGCAATCAGCCCCAGCATTTT
J gene: TRBJ2-7; V gene: TRBV27; clone size: -; D gene: TRBD2; CDR3 protein: CASSPGLADPYEQYF; CDR3 DNA: TGTGCCAGCAGTCCAGGACTAGCGGATCCCTACGAGCAGTACTTC
J gene: TRBJ1-1; V gene: TRBV5-1; clone size: -; D gene: -; CDR3 protein: CASSLWATGTEAFF; CDR3 DNA: TGCGCCAGCAGCTTGTGGGCCACTGGGACTGAAGCTTTCTTT
J gene: TRBJ2-5; V gene: TRBV11-2; clone size: -; D gene: -; CDR3 protein: CASSPRSLGGETQYF; CDR3 DNA: TGTGCCAGCAGCCCAAGGTCCCTGGGAGGAGAGACCCAGTACTTC
J gene: TRBJ2-3; V gene: TRBV11-1; clone size: -; D gene: TRBD2; CDR3 protein: CASGYSSGVGDTQYF; CDR3 DNA: TGTGCCAGCGGATACTCGAGCGGGGTTGGAGATACGCAGTATTTT
J gene: TRBJ1-3; V gene: TRBV10-3; clone size: -; D gene: -; CDR3 protein: CATRDTALSGNTIYF; CDR3 DNA: TGTGCCACCCGGGACACAGCCTTATCTGGAAACACCATATATTTT
J gene: TRBJ1-6; V gene: TRBV10-1; clone size: once; D gene: -; CDR3 protein: CASSESRRAPLHF; CDR3 DNA: TGCGCCAGCAGTGAATCACGTCGGGCCCCCCTCCACTTT
J gene: TRBJ2-3; V gene: TRBV11-3; clone size: -; D gene: -; CDR3 protein: CASSLDRATDTQYF; CDR3 DNA: TGTGCCAGCAGCTTAGACAGGGCCACAGATACGCAGTATTTT
J gene: TRBJ2-3; V gene: TRBV25-1; clone size: -; D gene: -; CDR3 protein: CASALTDTQYF; CDR3 DNA: TGTGCCAGCGCCCTCACAGATACGCAGTATTTT
J gene: TRBJ2-3; V gene: TRBV9; clone size: -; D gene: -; CDR3 protein: CASSVARTRDADTQYF; CDR3 DNA: TGTGCCAGCAGCGTAGCTCGGACGAGGGATGCAGATACGCAGTATTTT
J gene: TRBJ2-6; V gene: TRBV6-4; clone size: -; D gene: -; CDR3 protein: CASSDGGSGANVLTF; CDR3 DNA: TGTGCCAGCAGTGACGGTGGGTCTGGGGCCAACGTCCTGACTTTC
J gene: TRBJ1-6; V gene: TRBV6-4; clone size: -; D gene: TRBD1; CDR3 protein: CASSEDRGSPLHF; CDR3 DNA: TGTGCCAGCAGTGAGGACAGGGGTTCACCCCTCCACTTT